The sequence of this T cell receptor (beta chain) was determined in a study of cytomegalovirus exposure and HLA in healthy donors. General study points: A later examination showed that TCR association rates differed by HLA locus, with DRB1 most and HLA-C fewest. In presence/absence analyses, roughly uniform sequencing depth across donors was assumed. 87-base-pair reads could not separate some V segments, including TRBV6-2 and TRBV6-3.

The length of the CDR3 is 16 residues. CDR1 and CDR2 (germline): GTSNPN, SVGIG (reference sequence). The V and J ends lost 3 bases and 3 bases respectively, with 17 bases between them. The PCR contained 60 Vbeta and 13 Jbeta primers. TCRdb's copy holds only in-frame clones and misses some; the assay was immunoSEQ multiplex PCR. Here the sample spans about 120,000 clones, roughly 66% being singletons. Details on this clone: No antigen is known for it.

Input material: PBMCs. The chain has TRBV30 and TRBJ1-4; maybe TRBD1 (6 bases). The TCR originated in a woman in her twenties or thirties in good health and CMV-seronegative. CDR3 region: CAWSGTTGPSNEKLFF. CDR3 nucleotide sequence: TGTGCCTGGAGCGGGACGACAGGTCCCTCTAATGAAAAACTGTTTTTT.